The 9 T cell receptor beta chains listed next were all sequenced from one sample in a study of response to subunit inactivated influenza vaccine. TCRdb re-derived calls from the RT-PCR reads in MiXCR, one entry per CDR3 protein. The sample holds some 500,000 distinct CDR3 sequences; roughly 13% are singletons and the top ten take around 14%. Sequences were derived from PBMCs from blood, sampled 40 to 50 days after vaccination. These receptors came from a middle-aged man who received an inactivated influenza vaccine.

This clonotype was counted many times. The genes are TRBV7-2 and TRBJ2-7, with D unresolved. The length of the CDR3 is 14 residues. Germline V CDR1 and CDR2: SGHTA, FQGNSA. The V and J ends lost 6 bases and 1 base respectively, with 13 bases between them. CDR3 nucleotides: TGTGCCAGCAGTTTACCGCGGCAGTCCTACGAGCAGTACTTC. It is translated as CASSLPRQSYEQYF.

As for this clonotype: One junction end disagrees with the germline gene, perhaps due to a read error. V usage is TRBV4-3 and J usage is TRBJ2-7; weak D call: TRBD1 (7 bases). CDR1 LGHNA and CDR2 YSLEER come from the germline V gene. CDR3 length: 14 amino acids. The CDR3 here is CDSSQGDWSYEQYF. The CDR3 coding sequence is TGCGACAGCAGCCAGGGGGACTGGTCCTACGAGCAGTACTTC.

The table lists this clonotype with a few counts. The chain joins TRBV20-1 to TRBJ1-4; TRBD1 might be the D (5 bases). The V end lost 1 base, the J end lost 8 bases, and 14 bases lay between the germline ends. CDR1 and CDR2 (germline): DFQATT, SNEGSKA (reference sequence). The CDR3 totals 14 residues. The CDR3 loop reads CSARGGGTAEKLFF. In nucleotides, the CDR3 is TGCAGTGCTAGAGGGGGGGGGACGGCCGAAAAACTGTTTTTT.

The V gene is TRBV9, the J gene TRBJ2-7; 12 positions agree with TRBD2. V was clipped by 4 bases and J by 6 bases; unmatched bases: 8. CDR1 and CDR2 (germline): SGDLS, YYNGEE. This CDR3 comprises 15 residues. The CDR3 loop is CASSPRLAGDSEQYF. Written as DNA, the CDR3 is TGTGCCAGCAGCCCCCGACTAGCGGGAGACTCCGAGCAGTACTTC.

This clonotype was observed many times. The CDR3 coding sequence is TGTGCCAGCAGCCTTCTCACTGGGGCCAACGTCCTGACTTTC. Amino acids: CASSLLTGANVLTF. J is TRBJ2-6 and V is TRBV7-2; D uncertain. Deletions cut 5 bases from V and 2 bases from J, with 7 bases between. CDR3 length equals 14 residues. Germline V gene data show CDR1 as SGHTA and CDR2 as FQGNSA. The variable domain in full, completed from reference TRBV7-2 and TRBJ2-6, reads GAGVSQSPSNKVTEKGKDVELRCDPISGHTALYWYRQSLGQGLEFLIYFQGNSAPDKSGLPSDRFSAERTGGSVSTLTIQRTQQEDSAVYLCASSLLTGANVLTFGAGSRLTVL.

This clonotype was observed once. This rearrangement joins TRBV5-1 to TRBJ2-5; 9 bases agree with TRBD2. CDR3 size: 14 residues. Per the germline V gene, CDR1 is SGHRS and CDR2 is YFSETQ. The J segment lost 13 bases and the V segment lost 4 bases, leaving 14 bases of the junction unmatched. CDR3 bases: TGCGCCAGCAGCCGTCTCGGCGGGGGGGCCTCCCTGTACTTC. Encoded protein: CASSRLGGGASLYF.

V usage is TRBV6-1 and J usage is TRBJ2-7, with 9 bases matching TRBD2. The V gene's germline CDR1 is MNHNS and CDR2 SASEGT. The CDR3 has 14 residues. Losses at the gene ends were 4 bases for V and 3 bases for J; bases not matched to a gene: 4. CDR3: CASSGTRGGYEQYF. CDR3 DNA: TGTGCCAGCAGTGGAACGCGGGGGGGCTACGAGCAGTACTTC.

About this clonotype itself: The germline gene is not matched at one end of the junction; a read error may be the cause. The J gene is TRBJ1-1, the V gene TRBV29-1, with D unresolved. The V gene's germline CDR1 is SQVTM and CDR2 ANQGSEA. CDR3 length: 10 amino acids. The CDR3 region is CSGMNTEASF. CDR3 sequence (DNA): TGCAGCGGCATGAACACTGAAGCTTCCTTT.

V gene TRBV5-1 combines with J gene TRBJ1-4; no reliable D call. Germline CDR1 reads SGHRS; CDR2 reads YFSETQ. This CDR3 region has 17 residues. Trimming left V 4 bases short and J 2 bases short, with 18 bases between. The CDR3 here is CASSHRSFGRTNEKLFF. Here the CDR3 DNA reads TGCGCCAGCAGCCACCGGTCTTTTGGGAGGACTAATGAAAAACTGTTTTTT.